This T cell receptor (beta chain) was documented in a study of cytomegalovirus exposure and HLA in healthy donors. Study-level results: As was reported, the HLA-A and HLA-B alleles of most subjects were accurately predicted from TCR beta sequences.

Germline CDR1 and CDR2: MDHEN and SYDVKM. Trimming took 4 bases from V and 7 from J, leaving 19 bases between them. This CDR3 spans 15 amino acids. About this clone itself: What it binds is unknown.

The PCR contained 60 Vbeta and 13 Jbeta primers. Data came from immunoSEQ multiplex PCR; TCRdb stores just in-frame clones and leaves some out. The table records about 86,000 clones, around 76% of them present only once. The sample taken for sequencing was PBMCs. J is TRBJ1-2 and V is TRBV28; maybe TRBD1 (5 bases). The sequence came from a woman in her 50s in good health and CMV-seropositive. CDR3 sequence (DNA): TGTGCCAGCAGTTCCGAACCCAAGGGGCTAAGTGGCTACACCTTC. It is translated as CASSSEPKGLSGYTF.